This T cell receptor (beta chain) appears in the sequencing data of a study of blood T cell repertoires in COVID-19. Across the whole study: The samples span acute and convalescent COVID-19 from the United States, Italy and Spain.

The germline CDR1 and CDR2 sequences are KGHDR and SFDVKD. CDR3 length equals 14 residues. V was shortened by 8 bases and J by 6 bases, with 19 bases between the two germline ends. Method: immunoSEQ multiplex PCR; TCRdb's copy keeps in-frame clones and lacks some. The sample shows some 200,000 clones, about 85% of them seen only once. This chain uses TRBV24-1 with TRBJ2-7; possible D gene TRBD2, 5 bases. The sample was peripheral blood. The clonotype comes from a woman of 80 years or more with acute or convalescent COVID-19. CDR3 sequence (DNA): TGTGCCACCAATGAGGGAGACTCCTGCTCCGAGCAGTACTTC. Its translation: CATNEGDSCSEQYF.